This TCR beta chain originates from a study of human T cells and chemical hapten exposure. Study details: Alopecia areata, totalis or universalis was found in mostly female patients.

This clonotype was recorded many times. J lost 0 bases, V lost 6 bases, and 5 bases had no gene match. There are 15 residues in the CDR3. Germline-derived CDR1 and CDR2 are MNHEY and SVGAGI. Time point specified: patch test 1, 2 weeks after DPC sensitization. Treatment reported: therapeutic diphenylcyclopropenone sensitization with weekly scalp DPC. TCRdb reanalysed the RACE reads using MiXCR and keeps one entry per CDR3 protein. Among roughly 380,000 distinct CDR3 sequences listed, approximately 5.1% were seen once. The sample consisted of whole blood, taken in connection with sensitization to the hapten diphenylcyclopropenone (DPC). The rearrangement joins TRBV6-5 to TRBJ2-1; 7 nucleotides align to TRBD2. This clonotype was obtained from a woman between 50 and 59 years old with alopecia areata. Some clones in this sample may be carry-over from other donors' samples. The CDR3 sequence: CASSSSGPSYNEQFF. CDR3 bases: TGTGCCAGCAGCTCTAGCGGACCCTCCTACAATGAGCAGTTCTTC.